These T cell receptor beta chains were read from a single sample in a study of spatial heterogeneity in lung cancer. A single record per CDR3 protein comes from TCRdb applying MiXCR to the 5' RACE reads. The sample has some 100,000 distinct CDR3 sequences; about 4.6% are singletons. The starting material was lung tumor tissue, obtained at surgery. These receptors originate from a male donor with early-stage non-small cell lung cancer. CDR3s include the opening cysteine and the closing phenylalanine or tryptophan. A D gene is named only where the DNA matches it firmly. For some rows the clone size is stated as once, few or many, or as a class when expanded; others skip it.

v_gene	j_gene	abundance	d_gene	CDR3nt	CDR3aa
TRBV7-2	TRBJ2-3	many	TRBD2	TGTGCCAGCAGCTCTCCAACTTCCAGCGGGAGGCTCACAGATACGCAGTATTTT	CASSSPTSSGRLTDTQYF
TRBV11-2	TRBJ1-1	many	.	TGTGCCAGCAGCTCTGACAGGAACACTGAAGCTTTCTTT	CASSSDRNTEAFF
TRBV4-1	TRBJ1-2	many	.	TGCGCCAGCAGCCAAGGCGCGGGGCCAACTTTC	CASSQGAGPTF
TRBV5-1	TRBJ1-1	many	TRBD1	TGCGCCAGCAGCTACAGACAGGGAGGGACTGAAGCTTTCTTT	CASSYRQGGTEAFF
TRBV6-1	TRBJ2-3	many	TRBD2	TGTGCCAGCAGTGAAAGGCTAGCGGGAGTCGGAGATACGCAGTATTTT	CASSERLAGVGDTQYF
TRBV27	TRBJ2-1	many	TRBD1	TGTGCCAGCAGTTTAGGGACAGGGGGACATGAGCAGTTCTTC	CASSLGTGGHEQFF
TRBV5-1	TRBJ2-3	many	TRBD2	TGCGCCAGCAGCTTGTCCACTAGCGGGAGGCGGGGTACGCAGTATTTT	CASSLSTSGRRGTQYF
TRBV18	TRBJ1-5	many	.	TGTGCCAGCTCACCGAATGGAGACCAGCCCCAGCATTTT	CASSPNGDQPQHF
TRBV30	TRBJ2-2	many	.	TGTGCCTGTACCTCTAGCGCGGACACCGGGGAGCTGTTTTTT	CACTSSADTGELFF
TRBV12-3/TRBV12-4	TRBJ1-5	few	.	TGTGCCAGCAGTCCCGCCAGGGGAGGAGATCAGCCCCAGCATTTT	CASSPARGGDQPQHF
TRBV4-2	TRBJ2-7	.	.	TGTGCCAGCAGCCAACACCAGGGCCCATCCTACGAGCAGTACTTC	CASSQHQGPSYEQYF
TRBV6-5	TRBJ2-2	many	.	TGTGCCAGCAGTTACCGCGGGAAAGGGGGCACCGGGGAGCTGTTTTTT	CASSYRGKGGTGELFF
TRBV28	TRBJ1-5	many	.	TGTGCCAGCAGTTTTAGTTTAGGACAGAAAAGCAATCAGCCCCAGCATTTT	CASSFSLGQKSNQPQHF
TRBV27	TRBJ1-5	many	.	TGTGCCAGCTCTCAAGGGGCCGATGGCAATCAGCCCCAGCATTTT	CASSQGADGNQPQHF
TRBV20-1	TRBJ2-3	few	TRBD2	TGCAGTGCTTACCTAGCGGGAGCGGACACAGATACGCAGTATTTT	CSAYLAGADTDTQYF
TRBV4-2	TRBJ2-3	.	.	TGTGCCAGCAGCCAAGTAAAAGCGGCTAGCACAGATACGCAGTATTTT	CASSQVKAASTDTQYF
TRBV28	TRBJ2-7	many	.	TGTGCCAGCAGTTTAGGCCGGGCGTTTAGGTCCTACGAGCAGTACTTC	CASSLGRAFRSYEQYF
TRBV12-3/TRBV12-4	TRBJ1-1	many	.	TGTGCCAGCACCCAGGGTTTGGCTGAAGCTTTCTTT	CASTQGLAEAFF
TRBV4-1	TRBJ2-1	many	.	TGCGCCAGCAGCCATGGCGGGCGAGGAGAGCAGTTCTTC	CASSHGGRGEQFF
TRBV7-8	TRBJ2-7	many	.	TGTGCCAGCAGCTTAGCCCCCTCCTCCCGGACCGGCCTGGGGTACTACGAGCAGTACTTC	CASSLAPSSRTGLGYYEQYF
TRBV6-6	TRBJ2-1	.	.	TGTGCCAGCAGCCAAGAAAACGGAATCGATGAGCAGTTCTTC	CASSQENGIDEQFF
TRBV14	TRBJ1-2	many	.	TGTGCCAGCAGCCGGGTTGGTTACTATGGCTACACCTTC	CASSRVGYYGYTF